These 23 T cell receptor beta chains were all obtained from the same sample, sequenced in a study of T cell responses to AZD1222 COVID-19 vaccine. Sequencing used immunoSEQ multiplex PCR; TCRdb keeps in-frame clones, though not all of them. The data hold around 130,000 clones, with 88% observed a single time. Sequencing used peripheral blood, obtained on day 0 of MenACWY control vaccination. These receptors all come from an adult in good health.

V gene TRBV11-2 combines with J gene TRBJ1-4, with D perhaps matching TRBD1 (6 bases). CDR1 is SGHAT, CDR2 FQNNGV, per germline. The CDR3 length is 14 residues. With 5 bases removed from V and 11 bases from J, the gap between germline ends came to 18 bases. Written as DNA, the CDR3 is TGTGCCAGCAGCGAGACTACAGGGAGTTTTAAACTGTTTTTT. Its protein is CASSETTGSFKLFF.

The rearrangement links TRBV10-1 to TRBJ1-3; D remains unclear. Trimming stripped 0 bases from V and 0 bases from J, with 6 bases between. Germline V gene lookup returns CDR1 WNHNN and CDR2 SYGVQD (reference sequence). The CDR3 consists of 15 residues. CDR3 protein: CASSESGSSGNTIYF. As DNA, the CDR3 is TGCGCCAGCAGTGAGTCAGGATCCTCTGGAAACACCATATATTTT.

The chain recombines TRBV10-3 with TRBJ2-5; D ambiguous. Trimming shortened V by 4 bases and J by 2 bases, and 5 bases separated the two germline ends. The CDR3 loop spans 12 amino acids. Germline CDR1 reads ENHRY; CDR2 reads SYGVKD. As DNA, the CDR3 is TGTGCCATCAGTGCCGAGCAAGAGACCCAGTACTTC. Translating gives CAISAEQETQYF.

The CDR3 region is CASSYLGRSYEQYF. In nucleotides, the CDR3 is TGTGCCAGCAGTTACCTGGGACGGTCCTACGAGCAGTACTTC. The V and J genes are TRBV6-5 and TRBJ2-7; D may be TRBD1 or TRBD2 (5 bases each). The V end was cut by 2 bases, the J end by 1 base, with 9 bases between. The CDR3 has 14 residues. Germline V gene lookup returns CDR1 MNHEY and CDR2 SVGAGI.

The chain joins TRBV28 to TRBJ1-1; a weak D match, TRBD1 (5 bases). This CDR3 is 15 amino acids long. V lost 6 bases to trimming and J lost 3 bases, with 17 bases between them. Looked up from germline, CDR1 is MDHEN and CDR2 is SYDVKM. This CDR3 reads CASSQDAGRDTEAFF. The CDR3 DNA follows: TGTGCCAGCAGCCAAGATGCGGGGCGTGACACTGAAGCTTTCTTT.

The chain combines TRBV28 with TRBJ1-2, with a possible D match to TRBD1 (6 bases). Germline V gives CDR1 MDHEN, CDR2 SYDVKM. Trimming removed 5 bases from V and 6 bases from J, with 16 bases in between. The CDR3 totals 14 residues. The CDR3 sequence: CASSLTGGSNGYTF. CDR3 nucleotides: TGTGCCAGCAGTCTGACCGGGGGCTCGAATGGCTACACCTTC.

The rearrangement uses TRBV5-4 and TRBJ2-2; no reliable D call. In germline, CDR1 is SGHNT, CDR2 YYREEE (reference sequence). CDR3 length equals 13 residues. V lost 4 bases to trimming and J lost 5 bases, with 9 bases between them. DNA for the CDR3: TGTGCCAGCAGCCTGGCGCCTACCGGGGAGCTGTTTTTT. This encodes CASSLAPTGELFF.

This clone was recorded once. The rearrangement joins TRBV9 to TRBJ2-2; D remains unclear. V gave up 0 bases and J gave up 4 bases, with 7 bases separating them. The CDR3 is 14 residues long. CDR1 is SGDLS and CDR2 is YYNGEE in the germline V gene. CDR3 DNA sequence: TGTGCCAGCAGCGTAGTGGGTACCACCGGGGAGCTGTTTTTT. Amino acids: CASSVVGTTGELFF.

This sequence joins TRBV7-9 and TRBJ1-2, with 9 positions matching TRBD1. This CDR3 spans 16 amino acids. Germline V gene sequence: CDR1 SEHNR, CDR2 FQNEAQ (reference sequence). V dropped 7 bases and J dropped 6; count of bases not matched to a gene: 15. The CDR3 DNA reads as TGTGCCAGCATCCCCGGGACAGGGTCCCAGAGTGATGGCTACACCTTC. This encodes CASIPGTGSQSDGYTF.

This clone was detected only once. The rearrangement joins TRBV7-6 to TRBJ1-3; D unclear. Trimming shortened V by 5 bases and J by 4 bases, and 12 bases separated the two germline ends. The CDR3 contains 14 residues. Germline V CDR1 and CDR2: SGHVS, FNYEAQ. CDR3 loop: CASSAGPGGNTIYF. In nucleotides, the CDR3 is TGTGCCAGCAGCGCCGGACCGGGCGGAAACACCATATATTTT.

The chain employs TRBV19 and TRBJ1-5, with a tentative D call TRBD1 (5 bases). This CDR3 spans 17 amino acids. V dropped 6 bases and J dropped 6 bases, with 24 bases sitting between them. Per the germline V gene, CDR1 is LNHDA and CDR2 is SQIVND (reference sequence). CDR3 sequence: CASRDIRGRYRGQPQHF. CDR3 DNA: TGTGCCAGTAGGGACATCCGAGGACGGTACCGGGGTCAGCCCCAGCATTTT.

The chain recombines TRBV3-1 (or the pseudogene TRBV3-2) with TRBJ1-3; D is uncertain. CDR3 size: 14 residues. Looked up from germline, CDR1 is LGHDT and CDR2 is YNNKEL (reference sequence). Trimming took 2 bases from V and 0 from J, leaving 5 bases between them. DNA for the CDR3: TGTGCCAGCAGCCAAAAAGGCTCTGGAAACACCATATATTTT. Its translation: CASSQKGSGNTIYF.

V usage is TRBV3-1 (or the pseudogene TRBV3-2) and J usage is TRBJ2-7; 12 bases map to TRBD2. Trimming took 5 bases from V and 3 from J; bases not matched to a gene: 5. The germline V gene encodes CDR1 LGHDT and CDR2 YNNKEL (reference sequence). This CDR3 is built from 15 residues. CDR3 bases: TGTGCCAGCAGCTTTCTAGCGGGAGGGGTCTACGAGCAGTACTTC. Its protein is CASSFLAGGVYEQYF.

The rearrangement links TRBV28 to TRBJ2-7, with D possibly being TRBD2 (5 bases). The CDR3 runs to 12 residues. The germline V gene encodes CDR1 MDHEN and CDR2 SYDVKM. V lost 5 bases and J lost 12, with 17 bases in between. The CDR3: CASSLGLTRWYF. The CDR3 nucleotides are TGTGCCAGCAGTCTCGGACTGACGCGATGGTACTTC.

J is TRBJ2-1 and V is TRBV5-1; D possibly uses TRBD1 or TRBD2 (6 bases each). Germline V gene data show CDR1 as SGHRS and CDR2 as YFSETQ. The CDR3 runs 16 residues. The ends were cut back, 3 bases at V and 4 bases at J, with 17 bases in the middle. This CDR3 reads CASSYNRVGRYNEQFF. CDR3 bases: TGCGCCAGCAGCTACAACAGGGTTGGGAGGTACAATGAGCAGTTCTTC.

A single count supports this clone. The gene calls are TRBV18 and TRBJ2-7; unclear D gene. The CDR3 consists of 14 residues. The V end lost 5 bases, the J end lost 5 bases, and 16 bases lay between the germline ends. Germline V gene data show CDR1 as KGHSH and CDR2 as LQKENI. The CDR3, as DNA: TGTGCCAGCTCAGGACCTCCGGGTCAACACGAGCAGTACTTC. The encoded protein is CASSGPPGQHEQYF.

The chain has TRBV5-4 and TRBJ2-7; the match to TRBD2 covers 7 bases. The junction had 2 bases not matched to a gene; V was cut back by 2 bases and J by 3 bases. CDR1 and CDR2 (germline): SGHNT, YYREEE (reference sequence). The length of the CDR3 is 13 residues. The CDR3 nucleotides read TGTGCCAGCAGCTTCCGCGGGGGCTACGAGCAGTACTTC. This gives the protein CASSFRGGYEQYF.

V gene TRBV5-6 combines with J gene TRBJ2-6, with unresolved D. The CDR3 consists of 14 residues. Germline CDR1 is SGHDT and CDR2 is YYEEEE. Trimming shortened V by 0 bases and J by 2 bases, and 3 bases separated the two germline ends. CDR3 amino acids: CASSLGTGANVLTF. CDR3 DNA: TGTGCCAGCAGCTTGGGGACTGGGGCCAACGTCCTGACTTTC. The variable domain in full, completed from reference TRBV5-6 and TRBJ2-6, reads DAGVTQSPTHLIKTRGQQVTLRCSPKSGHDTVSWYQQALGQGPQFIFQYYEEEERQRGNFPDRFSGHQFPNYSSELNVNALLLGDSALYLCASSLGTGANVLTFGAGSRLTVL.

The chain uses TRBV5-1 and TRBJ1-5; the D is unclear. This CDR3 contains 15 residues. Germline assignment: CDR1 SGHRS and CDR2 YFSETQ. The V end lost 1 base, the J end lost 3 bases, and 11 bases lay between the germline ends. CDR3: CASSLNGGYNQPQHF. The CDR3, as DNA: TGCGCCAGCAGCTTGAACGGAGGGTACAATCAGCCCCAGCATTTT.

The rearrangement uses TRBV20-1 and TRBJ2-3; D is uncertain. The V end was cut by 7 bases, the J end by 4 bases, with 6 bases between. This CDR3 spans 10 amino acids. Germline lookup yields CDR1 DFQATT and CDR2 SNEGSKA (reference sequence). The CDR3 is CSVYSDTQYF. CDR3 DNA sequence: TGCAGTGTGTATTCAGATACGCAGTATTTT.

V and J are TRBV5-5 and TRBJ2-7, with D unresolved. Germline CDR1 is SGHKS and CDR2 is YYEKEE (reference sequence). The CDR3 totals 11 residues. V was clipped by 4 bases and J by 6 bases, with 8 bases between them. CDR3 amino acids: CASSRAGEQYF. CDR3 coding DNA: TGTGCCAGCAGCAGGGCTGGCGAGCAGTACTTC.

This clone was observed a few times. V and J are TRBV7-3 and TRBJ1-1, with D uncertain. Deletions cut 2 bases from V and 2 bases from J, with 9 bases between. Germline V gene lookup returns CDR1 SGHTA and CDR2 FQGTGA. This CDR3 spans 14 amino acids. CDR3 in DNA: TGTGCCAGCAGCTTATTAGCTGCTAACACTGAAGCTTTCTTT. Amino acids: CASSLLAANTEAFF.

The rearrangement joins TRBV2 to TRBJ1-2; 7 bases align to TRBD1. The CDR3 runs to 15 residues. V was pared by 9 bases and J by 4 bases, with 14 bases of the junction left unmatched. Germline CDR1 SNHLY, CDR2 FYNNEI. The CDR3 sequence: CASASEGRGTYGYTF. The CDR3 DNA reads TGTGCCAGTGCCAGCGAGGGCAGGGGGACCTATGGCTACACCTTC.